This TCR beta chain is from a study of response to subunit inactivated influenza vaccine. As to this clonotype: Its antigen is still unknown.

TCRdb reanalysed the RT-PCR reads using MiXCR and keeps one entry per CDR3 protein. The sample consists of roughly 550,000 distinct CDR3 sequences, approximately 20% of them appearing once. V was trimmed by 5 bases and J by 0 bases, leaving 12 bases between them. The CDR3 has 16 amino acids. Germline loops: CDR1 SGHRS, CDR2 YFSETQ. General observations from the study: Seasonal influenza vaccination, on each occasion, was suggested by the authors to recruit few new T cells.

A further study also used this sample, focusing on T cells expressing NK-cell markers. That source notes: It was by 5'RACE template switching with UMIs that TCR beta cDNA was made. Dominant NKG2C+ clonotypes made up roughly 1.0-7.0% of CD8+ T cells in 5 or 6 donors. There were a handful of donors in whom these clonotypes also led the CD3+CD56-NKG2C+ fraction.

The chain uses TRBV5-1 and TRBJ2-6; D possibly corresponds to TRBD2 (6 bases). The sample consisted of CD4+ T cells sorted from PBMCs, taken 11 to 12 days after vaccination. The TCR sequence derives from a man aged 50 to 60 who received an inactivated influenza vaccine. The CDR3 bases are TGCGCCAGCAGTATGGGCGGGAACTCTGGGGCCAACGTCCTGACTTTC. Its protein is CASSMGGNSGANVLTF.